This paragraph reports one T cell receptor (beta chain). Its specificity is unknown. V was trimmed by 3 bases and J by 8 bases, leaving 17 bases between them. Germline V gene sequence: CDR1 SQVTM, CDR2 ANQGSEA. The CDR3 spans 14 residues. This sample was included in a study of glioma-infiltrating T cells. Study conclusions and caveats: Gliomas, especially low-grade, showed above-expected tissue-blood divergence; non-neoplastic patients showed below. Only very few CDR3 sequences appeared in both tissue and blood.

Amplification of TCR alpha and beta CDR3 regions from RNA used iRepertoire nested multiplex PCR. TCRdb redid the calling of the multiplex PCR reads with MiXCR, one entry per CDR3 protein. The table shows fewer than 110,000 distinct CDR3 sequences, with approximately 28% occurring only once. Sequenced input: glioma tissue, nonneoplastic brain tissue, or PBMCs (not recorded which). The origin of this receptor is a human donor with low-grade glioma or glioblastoma, undergoing nonglioma brain surgery, or in good health (not recorded which). The rearrangement joins TRBV29-1 to TRBJ2-1; no clear D. CDR3 amino acids: CSVERRALVHEQFF. Here the CDR3 DNA reads TGCAGCGTTGAGAGACGGGCCTTGGTCCATGAGCAGTTCTTC.